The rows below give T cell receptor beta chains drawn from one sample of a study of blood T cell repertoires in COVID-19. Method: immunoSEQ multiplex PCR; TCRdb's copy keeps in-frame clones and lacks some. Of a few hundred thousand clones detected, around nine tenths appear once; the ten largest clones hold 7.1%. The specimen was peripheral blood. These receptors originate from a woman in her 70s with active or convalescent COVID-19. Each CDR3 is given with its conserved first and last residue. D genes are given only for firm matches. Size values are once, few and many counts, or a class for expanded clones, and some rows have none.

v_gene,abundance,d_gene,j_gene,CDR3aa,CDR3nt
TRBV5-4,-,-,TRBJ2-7,CASSFRVSRGEQYF,TGTGCCAGCAGCTTTAGAGTCAGCAGGGGCGAGCAGTACTTC
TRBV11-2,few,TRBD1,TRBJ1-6,CASTQGARSPLHF,TGTGCCAGCACCCAGGGGGCACGATCACCCCTCCACTTT
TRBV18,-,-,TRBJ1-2,CASSPRQVDGYTF,TGTGCCAGCTCACCCAGACAGGTGGATGGCTACACCTTC
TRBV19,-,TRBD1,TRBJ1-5,CASISRGQPNQPQHF,TGTGCCAGTATAAGTCGGGGACAGCCTAATCAGCCCCAGCATTTT
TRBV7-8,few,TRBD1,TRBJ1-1,CASSSRQGYGTEAFF,TGTGCCAGCAGCTCCCGACAGGGGTACGGCACTGAAGCTTTCTTT
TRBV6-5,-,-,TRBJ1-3,CASSLQHSGNTIYF,TGTGCCAGCAGTTTACAGCACTCTGGAAACACCATATATTTT
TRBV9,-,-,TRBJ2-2,CASSPLEGENTGELFF,TGTGCCAGCAGCCCCCTAGAGGGAGAAAACACCGGGGAGCTGTTTTTT
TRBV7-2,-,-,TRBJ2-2,CASSTRTGELFF,TGTGCCAGCAGCACACGCACCGGGGAGCTGTTTTTT
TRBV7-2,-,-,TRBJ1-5,CASSPTLTAYSNQPQHF,TGTGCCAGCAGCCCAACCCTGACAGCGTATAGCAATCAGCCCCAGCATTTT
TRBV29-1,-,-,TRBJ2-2,CSVGPRTAVNTGELFF,TGCAGCGTTGGCCCCCGGACAGCTGTGAACACCGGGGAGCTGTTTTTT
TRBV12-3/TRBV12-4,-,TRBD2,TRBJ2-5,CASSLKGGETQYF,TGTGCCAGCAGTTTGAAGGGAGGGGAGACCCAGTACTTC
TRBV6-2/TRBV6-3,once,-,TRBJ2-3,CASSRWGRLRSTDTQYF,TGTGCCAGCAGCCGATGGGGGAGGCTGAGGAGCACAGATACGCAGTATTTT
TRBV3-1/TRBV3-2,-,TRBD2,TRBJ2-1,CATSYLGGEQFF,TGTGCCACGTCTTACCTCGGGGGGGAGCAGTTCTTC
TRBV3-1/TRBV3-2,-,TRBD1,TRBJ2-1,CASSQRTGGGGQFF,TGTGCCAGCAGCCAAAGGACAGGGGGCGGAGGGCAGTTCTTC
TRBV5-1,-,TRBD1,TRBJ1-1,CASSFSQGASTEAFF,TGCGCCAGCAGCTTTTCACAGGGGGCGAGTACTGAAGCTTTCTTT
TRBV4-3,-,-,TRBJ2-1,CASSQAPADEQFF,TGCGCCAGCAGCCAAGCACCTGCAGATGAGCAGTTCTTC
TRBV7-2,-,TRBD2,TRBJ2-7,CASRGGSSYEQYF,TGTGCCAGCCGGGGAGGGAGCTCCTACGAGCAGTACTTC
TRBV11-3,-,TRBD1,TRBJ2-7,CASSLGQGSFYEQYF,TGTGCCAGCAGCTTGGGACAGGGGAGCTTCTACGAGCAGTACTTC
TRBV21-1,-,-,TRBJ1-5,CASSKGVGGPGKVRYQPQHF,TGTGCCAGCAGCAAAGGGGTGGGAGGTCCAGGGAAAGTGCGCTATCAGCCCCAGCATTTT
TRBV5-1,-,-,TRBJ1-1,CASSSGTLNTEAFF,TGCGCCAGCAGCTCCGGGACACTAAACACTGAAGCTTTCTTT
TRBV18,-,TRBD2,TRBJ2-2,CASSPPSGGASAGELFF,TGTGCCAGCTCACCTCCAAGCGGGGGGGCCAGTGCCGGGGAGCTGTTTTTT
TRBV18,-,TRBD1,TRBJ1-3,CASSQDRVPGNTIYF,TGTGCCAGCTCACAGGACAGGGTGCCTGGAAACACCATATATTTT
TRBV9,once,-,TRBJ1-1,CASGSTGIGTEAFF,TGTGCCAGCGGTTCTACAGGGATCGGCACTGAAGCTTTCTTT
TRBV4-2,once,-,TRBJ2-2,CASSQAPAGLDTGELFF,TGTGCCAGCAGCCAGGCCCCGGCAGGGCTGGACACCGGGGAGCTGTTTTTT
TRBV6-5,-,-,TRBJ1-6,CASSYAGSSPLHF,TGTGCCAGCAGTTACGCAGGGTCAAGCCCCCTCCACTTT
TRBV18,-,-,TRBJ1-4,CASQDYNEKLFF,TGTGCCAGCCAGGACTATAATGAAAAACTGTTTTTT
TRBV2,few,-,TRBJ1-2,CASSAAADYGYTF,TGTGCCAGCAGTGCGGCCGCGGACTATGGCTACACCTTC
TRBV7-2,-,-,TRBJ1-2,CASSLGGVLTDYTF,TGTGCCAGCAGCTTAGGGGGCGTCTTGACGGACTACACCTTC
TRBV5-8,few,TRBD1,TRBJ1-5,CASSRSETGGNQPQHF,TGTGCCAGCAGCCGTAGCGAAACAGGGGGCAATCAGCCCCAGCATTTT
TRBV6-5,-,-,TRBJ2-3,CASSRGAGAGQYF,TGTGCCAGCAGTAGGGGCGCGGGGGCAGGGCAGTATTTT
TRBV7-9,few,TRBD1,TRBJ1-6,CASSLSAGGESPLHF,TGTGCCAGCAGCTTAAGTGCAGGGGGAGAATCACCCCTCCACTTT
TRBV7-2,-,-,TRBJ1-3,CASSLTASSGNTIYF,TGTGCCAGCAGCTTGACAGCCTCCTCTGGAAACACCATATATTTT
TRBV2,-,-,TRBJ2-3,CASRTTIYRGGTTDTQYF,TGTGCCAGCAGGACTACGATTTACAGGGGGGGGACCACAGATACGCAGTATTTT
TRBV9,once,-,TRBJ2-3,CASSPFLARSTDTQYF,TGTGCCAGCAGTCCCTTCCTAGCGCGCTCCACAGATACGCAGTATTTT
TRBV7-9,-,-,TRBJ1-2,CASSLSGPAAGGYTF,TGTGCCAGCAGCTTATCCGGTCCAGCGGCGGGAGGCTACACCTTC
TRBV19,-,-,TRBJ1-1,CASSSVGGAGNTEAFF,TGTGCCAGTAGTTCCGTGGGGGGGGCCGGGAACACTGAAGCTTTCTTT
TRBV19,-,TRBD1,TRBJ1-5,CASSLNPPGQGQPQHF,TGTGCCAGTAGCCTGAATCCGCCGGGACAGGGCCAGCCCCAGCATTTT
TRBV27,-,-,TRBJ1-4,CASRRQDYNEKLFF,TGTGCCAGCCGACGGCAGGATTATAATGAAAAACTGTTTTTT
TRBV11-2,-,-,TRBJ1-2,CASSLEGDGYTF,TGTGCCAGCAGCTTAGAAGGGGATGGCTACACCTTC
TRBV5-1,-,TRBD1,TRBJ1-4,CASSHSGQYNEKLFF,TGCGCCAGCAGCCATTCGGGACAGTATAATGAAAAACTGTTTTTT
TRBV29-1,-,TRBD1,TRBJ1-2,CSVEIMDRGLGYGYTF,TGCAGCGTTGAGATTATGGACAGGGGCCTTGGGTATGGCTACACCTTC
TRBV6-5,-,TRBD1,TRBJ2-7,CASRTGTGTYEQYF,TGTGCCAGCCGTACCGGGACAGGGACCTACGAGCAGTACTTC
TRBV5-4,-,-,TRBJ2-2,CASSAGGPNTGELFF,TGTGCCAGCAGCGCCGGGGGGCCTAACACCGGGGAGCTGTTTTTT
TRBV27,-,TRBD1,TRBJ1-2,CASGLSGGGYGYTF,TGTGCCAGCGGTCTTTCAGGGGGCGGCTATGGCTACACCTTC
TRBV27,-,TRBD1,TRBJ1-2,CASSRSGQGGYGRGYTF,TGTGCCAGCAGTAGAAGTGGGCAGGGGGGTTACGGGCGTGGCTACACCTTC
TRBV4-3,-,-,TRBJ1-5,CASSQLGGQPQHF,TGCGCCAGCAGCCAACTTGGGGGCCAGCCCCAGCATTTT
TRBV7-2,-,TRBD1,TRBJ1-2,CASSPDGTGRTVYTF,TGTGCCAGCAGCCCGGACGGGACAGGGAGGACAGTCTACACCTTC
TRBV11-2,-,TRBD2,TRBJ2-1,CASCSGEYNEQFF,TGTGCCAGCTGTAGCGGGGAGTACAATGAGCAGTTCTTC
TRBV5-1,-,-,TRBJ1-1,CASSLGSSDTEAFF,TGCGCCAGCAGCTTGGGGTCATCGGACACTGAAGCTTTCTTT
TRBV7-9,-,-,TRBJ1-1,CASSSDGWANTEAFF,TGTGCCAGCAGCTCTGACGGTTGGGCGAACACTGAAGCTTTCTTT